A single sample gave rise to the 20 T cell receptor beta chains below, sequenced in a study of early T cells in non-severe SARS-CoV-2 infection (dated by TCRdb to 2020 to 2022). Preparation of the library involved 5' RACE. Sequencing was performed on a NextSeq 500. TCRdb ran its own pipeline on the public reads, namely fastp trimming at Q25 and MiXCR clone calling, and kept in-frame beta chains. A single entry per CDR3 protein holds the most common genes and DNA from its merged rows. For this sample there are tens of thousands of distinct CDR3 sequences; over 9% appear just once. Jointly, the top ten make up 16% of the sample. Sequencing was done on a sample of whole blood. Receptors were obtained from an adult who was a healthcare worker with PCR-confirmed SARS-CoV-2 infection or an uninfected control (not recorded which).

This clonotype was counted between two and nine times. This chain links TRBV9 with TRBJ1-5; D unclear. V gave up 2 bases and J gave up 5 bases, with 17 bases separating them. Germline V gene sequence: CDR1 SGDLS, CDR2 YYNGEE. The CDR3 is made up of 16 amino acids. The DNA of the CDR3 is TGTGCCAGCAGCGTCCGACCGTCAGGTACGGATCAGCCCCAGCATTTT. This sequence encodes CASSVRPSGTDQPQHF.

By sample share, this clonotype is medium-sized (0.01 to 0.1%). The junction does not match germline at one end; this may be a read error. The gene calls are TRBV6-5 and TRBJ1-1; no firm D call. Looked up from germline, CDR1 is MNHEY and CDR2 is SVGAGI. The CDR3 is 15 amino acids. The CDR3 protein is CASSYSISRDNEDFF. The CDR3, as DNA: TGTGCCAGCAGTTACTCGATCAGCCGAGACAATGAAGATTTCTTT.

This clonotype has ten or more counts. The chain recombines TRBV29-1 with TRBJ2-1; D call uncertain. Looked up from germline, CDR1 is SQVTM and CDR2 is ANQGSEA. CDR3 length: 13 residues. Trimming took off 3 bases at V and 3 bases at J, with 9 bases between the two ends. CDR3 loop: CSVEGTSYNEQFF. In nucleotides, the CDR3 is TGCAGCGTTGAGGGCACCAGCTACAATGAGCAGTTCTTC.

This clonotype was counted between two and nine times. The chain combines TRBV7-6 with TRBJ2-5; TRBD1 might be the D (6 bases). Germline lookup yields CDR1 SGHVS and CDR2 FNYEAQ. The V gene lost 0 bases and the J gene lost 1 base, with 12 bases spanning the gap. This CDR3 region has 16 residues. The CDR3 protein is CASSLATGRTQETQYF. The CDR3 DNA is TGTGCCAGCAGCTTAGCGACAGGTAGAACCCAAGAGACCCAGTACTTC.

This rearrangement joins TRBV4-1 to TRBJ1-4; TRBD1 is a possible D gene (5 bases). Germline lookup yields CDR1 MGHRA and CDR2 YSYEKL. The CDR3 totals 13 residues. V lost 0 bases, J lost 8 bases, and 7 bases lay in between. The CDR3 sequence: CASSQDWGEKLFF. The CDR3 DNA reads TGCGCCAGCAGCCAAGATTGGGGGGAAAAACTGTTTTTT.

This clonotype has just a few counts. This chain joins TRBV12-3 or TRBV12-4 and TRBJ1-6; D is perhaps TRBD1 (6 bases). V lost 1 base and J lost 7, with 14 bases in between. This CDR3 region has 16 residues. The DNA for the CDR3 is TGTGCCAGCAGTTTAGATGCCGGGGGCGAAAATTCACCCCTCCACTTT. Its protein product is CASSLDAGGENSPLHF.

CDR3 nucleotide sequence: TGTGCCAGCAGTGAACGGGGGGAGGCCTACGAGCAGTACTTC. This translates into CASSERGEAYEQYF. V gene TRBV6-1 combines with J gene TRBJ2-7, with 7 bases that match TRBD2. The junction had 3 bases not matched to a gene; V was cut back by 2 bases and J by 2 bases. Looked up from germline, CDR1 is MNHNS and CDR2 is SASEGT. The length of the CDR3 is 14 residues.

This clonotype is termed medium-sized. This chain's CDR3 is CASSPFREAGELFF. CDR3 DNA sequence: TGTGCCAGCAGTCCCTTTAGGGAGGCCGGGGAGCTGTTTTTT. The chain recombines TRBV6-2 or TRBV6-3 with TRBJ2-2; maybe TRBD2 (6 bases). Germline V gives CDR1 MNHEY, CDR2 SVGEGT. This CDR3 is 14 amino acids long. Trimming took off 5 bases at V and 6 bases at J, with 13 bases between the two ends.

The genes are TRBV7-6 and TRBJ2-1; 8 nucleotides agree with TRBD2. V shed 5 bases and J 3 bases; nucleotides not matched to a gene: 6. Per the germline V gene, CDR1 is SGHVS and CDR2 is FNYEAQ. This CDR3 has 15 amino acids. CDR3 loop: CASSRTAGDYNEQFF. As DNA, the CDR3 is TGTGCCAGCAGCCGAACAGCGGGGGACTACAATGAGCAGTTCTTC.

This clonotype was seen ten or more times. The CDR3 here is CASSGQTGGQQPQHF. The CDR3 DNA reads as TGTGCCAGCAGCGGTCAGACAGGGGGTCAACAGCCCCAGCATTTT. The chain links TRBV7-2 to TRBJ1-5, with 9 bases matching TRBD1. The CDR3 extends over 15 amino acids. J was trimmed by 7 bases and V by 5 bases; bases with no gene match: 9. Germline V lookup: CDR1 SGHTA, CDR2 FQGNSA.

This clonotype showed up just once. The J gene is TRBJ2-1, the V gene TRBV20-1; a weak D match, TRBD1 (5 bases). The V gene's germline CDR1 is DFQATT and CDR2 SNEGSKA (reference sequence). V shed 1 base and J shed 1 base, with 8 bases lying between them. The CDR3 length is 14 residues. This chain's CDR3 is CSARAGSSYNEQFF. CDR3 coding DNA: TGCAGTGCTAGAGCAGGGTCTTCCTACAATGAGCAGTTCTTC.

This chain joins TRBV7-2 and TRBJ2-2; 9 nucleotides align to TRBD2. V trimming: 2 bases; J trimming: 5 bases; junction bases outside the gene matches: 0. Per germline, CDR1 SGHTA and CDR2 FQGNSA. The CDR3 has 14 amino acids. The CDR3 DNA reads TGTGCCAGCAGCTTACTAGCGGGGACCGGGGAGCTGTTTTTT. Translated, it gives CASSLLAGTGELFF.

This clonotype came up many times. The rearrangement joins TRBV7-2 to TRBJ1-5; D gene uncertain. CDR1 SGHTA and CDR2 FQGNSA come from the germline V gene. Trimming pared 5 bases from V and 7 bases from J, leaving 9 bases between. The CDR3 has 12 residues. The CDR3 nucleotides are TGTGCCAGCAGCGCCTACCCCCAGCCCCAGCATTTT. Translated, it gives CASSAYPQPQHF.

This clonotype was counted many times. J is TRBJ1-5 and V is TRBV12-3 or TRBV12-4, with D uncertain. This CDR3 is built from 16 residues. Trimming stripped 4 bases from V and 3 bases from J, with 16 bases between. CDR3 bases: TGTGCCAGCAGTTCTCCGAGCCGGGGAAACAATCAGCCCCAGCATTTT. Translated, it gives CASSSPSRGNNQPQHF.

This clonotype was seen a handful of times. The chain couples TRBV20-1 to TRBJ2-7; 11 bases are a match to TRBD2. The CDR3 is made up of 16 amino acids. Germline V gene data show CDR1 as DFQATT and CDR2 as SNEGSKA (reference sequence). J gave up 3 bases and V 2 bases, and 9 bases lay outside the gene matches. In nucleotides, the CDR3 is TGCAGTGCTAGACCGGATCCCCTAGCGGGGGGCTACGAGCAGTACTTC. Amino acid sequence: CSARPDPLAGGYEQYF.

The gene calls are TRBV30 and TRBJ1-6; D ambiguous. Deletions cut 1 base from V and 7 bases from J, with 17 bases between. CDR1 GTSNPN and CDR2 SVGIG come from the germline V gene (reference sequence). The CDR3 is 16 amino acids. CDR3 protein: CAWSGSSVGPNSPLHF. For the CDR3, the DNA is TGTGCCTGGAGTGGAAGCAGCGTAGGGCCGAATTCACCCCTCCACTTT.

This clonotype showed up many times. The chain is built from TRBV18 and TRBJ2-3; tentative D call: TRBD2 (6 bases). CDR1 is KGHSH and CDR2 is LQKENI in the germline V gene. The CDR3 covers 15 residues. V shed 2 bases and J shed 1 base, with 10 bases lying between them. For the CDR3, the DNA is TGTGCCAGCTCACCAGTAGGGGAGGGCACAGATACGCAGTATTTT. As protein: CASSPVGEGTDTQYF.

Notes on this clonotype: Germline is not matched at one junction end, which may reflect a read error. J is TRBJ1-2 and V is TRBV20-1, with 7 bases fitting TRBD1. This CDR3 is built from 15 residues. The germline CDR1 and CDR2 sequences are DFQATT and SNEGSKA (reference sequence). The CDR3: CCARDLQTGIYGYTF. The CDR3 region has the DNA TGCTGTGCTAGAGATCTCCAGACAGGGATCTATGGCTACACCTTC.

This clonotype appeared a few times. A much larger clone lies one base from this, so it may be a read error. This chain links TRBV12-3 or TRBV12-4 with TRBJ2-3; D may be TRBD2 (6 bases). The CDR3 is 15 amino acids. V was trimmed by 7 bases and J by 4 bases, leaving 18 bases between them. The CDR3 DNA follows: TGTGCCAGCACCCGGGACTTGGCGCACTCAGATACGCAGTATTTT. Translated, it gives CASTRDLAHSDTQYF.

This clonotype came up a few times. This chain links TRBV7-3 with TRBJ2-1, with 10 bases identical to TRBD2. Germline loops: CDR1 SGHTA, CDR2 FQGTGA. The trim removed 6 bases at V and 1 base at J, leaving 3 bases unmatched. The CDR3 length is 15 residues. DNA for the CDR3: TGTGCCAGCAGTCGGACTAGCGGATCCTACAATGAGCAGTTCTTC. It is translated as CASSRTSGSYNEQFF.